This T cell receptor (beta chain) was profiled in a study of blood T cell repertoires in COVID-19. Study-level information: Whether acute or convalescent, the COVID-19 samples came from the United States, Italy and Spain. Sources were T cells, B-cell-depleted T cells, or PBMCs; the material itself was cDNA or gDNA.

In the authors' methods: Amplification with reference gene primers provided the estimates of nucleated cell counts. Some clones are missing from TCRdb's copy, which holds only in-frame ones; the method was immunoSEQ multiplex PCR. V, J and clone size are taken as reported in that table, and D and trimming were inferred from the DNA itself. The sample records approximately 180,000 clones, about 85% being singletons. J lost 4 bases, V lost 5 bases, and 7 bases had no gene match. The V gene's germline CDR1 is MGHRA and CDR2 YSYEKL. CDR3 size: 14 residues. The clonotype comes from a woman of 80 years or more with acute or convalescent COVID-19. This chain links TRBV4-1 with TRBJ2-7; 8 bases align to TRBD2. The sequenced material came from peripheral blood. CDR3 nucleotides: TGCGCCAGCAGCGAGGGGGGCGGGAGGTACGAGCAGTACTTC. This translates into CASSEGGGRYEQYF.